This record looks at one T cell receptor beta chain sequence and its context. This clonotype has a handful of counts. No cognate antigen has been identified for it. No base-level quality is on record; no much larger clone is a single base apart. This sample is drawn from a study of T cell repertoires in cytomegalovirus infection (dated 2019 in TCRdb). For the wider study: Alongside well-studied HLA-B-restricted epitopes, the peptide stimulations were aimed at recently identified HLA-C-restricted CMV epitopes, whose presentation resists viral immunomodulation. Donor HLA type was relevant to the analysis, because carriage of CMV infection together with the matching HLA type was indicated by public TCR beta signatures.

The meaning of the sample's treatment or condition label: in vitro stimulation with specific CMV peptide epitopes to enrich CMV-specific T cells. The research as a whole found: The ex vivo response was dominated by HLA-C-restricted CMV-specific TCR beta clonotypes, and the single most frequent clonotype in two of eight donors was supplied by these HLA-C-restricted clonotypes. In both this cohort and an independent cohort of several hundred donors, the cumulative frequency of public TCR beta family members distinguished carriers of CMV infection plus the relevant HLA type.

Deletion took 0 bases off V and 4 bases off J, with a span of 6 bases between the germline ends. The CDR3 holds 13 amino acids from the cysteine to the phenylalanine. Only CDR3 DNA is held: 39 bases, read in frame from base 1. As encoded in the germline V gene, CDR1 is LGHNA while CDR2 is YNFKEQ. The sequencer was an Illumina HiSeq 1500. The raw public reads went through TCRdb reprocessing: fastp at Q25, MiXCR clone calling, in-frame beta chains kept. Records with the same CDR3 protein are collapsed into one entry carrying the most frequent genes and DNA. This sample lists around 900,000 distinct CDR3 sequences; approximately 31% were detected once. In total, the top ten clones hold over 12% of the sample.

Here the sequenced sample was cultured CD8+ T cells from PBMCs, taken from culture after CMV antigen stimulation. This TCR was sampled from a human donor in good health (CMV status not recorded). Some clones in this sample may be carry-over from other donors' samples. The sequence links TRBV4-2 to TRBJ2-5, with no reliable assignment of the D segment. The CDR3 is CASSQDSTETQYF. The DNA sequence is given as TGTGCCAGCAGCCAAGATTCGACAGAGACCCAGTACTTC.